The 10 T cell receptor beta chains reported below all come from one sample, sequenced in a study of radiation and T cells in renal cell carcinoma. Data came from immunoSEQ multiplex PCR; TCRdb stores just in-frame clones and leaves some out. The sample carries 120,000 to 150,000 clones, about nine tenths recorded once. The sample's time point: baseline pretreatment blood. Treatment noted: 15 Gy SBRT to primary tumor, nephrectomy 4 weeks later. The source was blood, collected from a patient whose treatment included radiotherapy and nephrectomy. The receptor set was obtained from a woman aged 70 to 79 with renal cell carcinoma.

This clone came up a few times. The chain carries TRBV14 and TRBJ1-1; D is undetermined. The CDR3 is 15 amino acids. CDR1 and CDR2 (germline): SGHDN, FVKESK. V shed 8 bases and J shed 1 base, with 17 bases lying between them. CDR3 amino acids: CASGPGNRQNTEAFF. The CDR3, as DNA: TGTGCCAGCGGGCCGGGGAACAGACAGAACACTGAAGCTTTCTTT.

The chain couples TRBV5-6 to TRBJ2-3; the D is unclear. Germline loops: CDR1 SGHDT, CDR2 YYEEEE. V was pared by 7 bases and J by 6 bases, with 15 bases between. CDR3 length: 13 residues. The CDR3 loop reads CASGPGLGDTQYF. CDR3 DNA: TGTGCCAGCGGTCCTGGGTTAGGGGATACGCAGTATTTT.

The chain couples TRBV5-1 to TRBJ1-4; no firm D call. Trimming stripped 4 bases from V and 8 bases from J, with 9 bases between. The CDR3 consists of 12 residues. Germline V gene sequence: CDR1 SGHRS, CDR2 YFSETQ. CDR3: CASSRGSEKLFF. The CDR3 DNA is TGCGCCAGCAGCCGCGGAAGCGAAAAACTGTTTTTT.

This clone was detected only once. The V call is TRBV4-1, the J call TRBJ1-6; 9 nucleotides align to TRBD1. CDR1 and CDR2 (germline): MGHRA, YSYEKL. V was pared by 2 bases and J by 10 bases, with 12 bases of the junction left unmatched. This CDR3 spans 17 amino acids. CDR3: CASSQPGQGIIGSPLHF. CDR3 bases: TGCGCCAGCAGCCAACCGGGACAGGGAATTATCGGATCACCCCTCCACTTT.

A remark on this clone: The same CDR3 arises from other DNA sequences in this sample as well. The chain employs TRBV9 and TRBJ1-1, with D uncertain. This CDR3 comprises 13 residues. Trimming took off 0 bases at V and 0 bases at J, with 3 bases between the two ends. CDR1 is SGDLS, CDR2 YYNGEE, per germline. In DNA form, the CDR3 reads TGTGCCAGCAGCGTAGTTGTGAACACTGAAGCTTTCTTT. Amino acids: CASSVVVNTEAFF.

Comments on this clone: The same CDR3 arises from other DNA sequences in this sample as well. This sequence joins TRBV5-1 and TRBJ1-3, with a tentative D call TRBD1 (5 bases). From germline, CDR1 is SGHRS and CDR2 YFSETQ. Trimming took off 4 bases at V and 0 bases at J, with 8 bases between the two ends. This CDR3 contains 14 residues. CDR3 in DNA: TGCGCCAGCAGCCTAGGGGCCTCTGGAAACACCATATATTTT. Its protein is CASSLGASGNTIYF.

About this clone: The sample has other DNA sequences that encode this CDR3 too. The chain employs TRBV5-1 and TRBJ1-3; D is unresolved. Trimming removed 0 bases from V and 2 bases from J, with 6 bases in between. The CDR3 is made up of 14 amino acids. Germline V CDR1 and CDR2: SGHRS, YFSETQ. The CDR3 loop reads CASSLGTAGNTIYF. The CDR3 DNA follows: TGCGCCAGCAGCTTGGGGACGGCTGGAAACACCATATATTTT.

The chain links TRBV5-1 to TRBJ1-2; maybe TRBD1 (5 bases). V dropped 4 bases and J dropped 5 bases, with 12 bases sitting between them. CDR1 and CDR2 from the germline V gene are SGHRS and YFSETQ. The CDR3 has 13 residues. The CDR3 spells CASSMDTRYGYTF. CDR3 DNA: TGCGCCAGCAGCATGGACACACGATATGGCTACACCTTC. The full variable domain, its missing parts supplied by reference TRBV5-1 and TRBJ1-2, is KAGVTQTPRYLIKTRGQQVTLSCSPISGHRSVSWYQQTPGQGLQFLFEYFSETQRNKGNFPGRFSGRQFSNSRSEMNVSTLELGDSALYLCASSMDTRYGYTFGSGTRLTVV.

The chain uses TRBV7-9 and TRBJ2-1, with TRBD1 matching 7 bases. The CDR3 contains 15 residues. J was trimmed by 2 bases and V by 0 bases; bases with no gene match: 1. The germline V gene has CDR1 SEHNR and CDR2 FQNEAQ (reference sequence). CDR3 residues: CASSLAGTAYNEQFF. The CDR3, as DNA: TGTGCCAGCAGCTTAGCGGGGACAGCCTACAATGAGCAGTTCTTC.

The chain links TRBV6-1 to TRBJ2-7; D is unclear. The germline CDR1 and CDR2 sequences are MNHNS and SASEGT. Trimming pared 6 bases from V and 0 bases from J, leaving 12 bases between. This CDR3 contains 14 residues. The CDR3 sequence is CASSPGPRSYEQYF. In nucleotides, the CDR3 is TGTGCCAGCAGCCCCGGCCCTCGCTCCTACGAGCAGTACTTC.